Below are 26 T cell receptor beta chains sequenced from a single sample in a study of response to subunit inactivated influenza vaccine. TCRdb passed the RT-PCR reads through MiXCR, listing each CDR3 protein once. Altogether 650,000 to 800,000 distinct CDR3 sequences are present, roughly 18% being singletons, with the ten largest covering roughly 10%. The specimen comprised PBMCs from blood, sampled about 5 days after vaccination. The source of these receptors is a middle-aged man who received an inactivated influenza vaccine.

The V call is TRBV29-1, the J call TRBJ1-2; D is uncertain. V dropped 7 bases and J dropped 8 bases, with 20 bases sitting between them. Germline CDR1 reads SQVTM; CDR2 reads ANQGSEA. The CDR3 spans 13 residues. In nucleotides, the CDR3 is TGCAGCGCTGGGCCAAACAGTTTTCGCGGCTACACCTTC. This codes for CSAGPNSFRGYTF.

The chain joins TRBV5-1 to TRBJ1-1; D is uncertain. Trimming left V 0 bases short and J 2 bases short, with 8 bases between. Germline V gene sequence: CDR1 SGHRS, CDR2 YFSETQ. This CDR3 contains 14 residues. CDR3 DNA sequence: TGCGCCAGCAGCTTGGAATCGGTTAACACTGAAGCTTTCTTT. Translation gives CASSLESVNTEAFF.

Only a few counts were recorded for this clonotype. The CDR3 bases are TGTGCCAGCAGCTTAGACCAGGGGATATCATACTTC. This encodes CASSLDQGISYF. The rearrangement uses TRBV11-1 and TRBJ2-4; D might be TRBD1 (6 bases). V was clipped by 1 base and J by 16 bases, with 14 bases between them. The length of the CDR3 is 12 residues. CDR1 and CDR2 (germline): SGHAT, FQDESV (reference sequence).

The chain joins TRBV12-3 or TRBV12-4 to TRBJ2-7; 9 bases are a match to TRBD2. The CDR3 runs to 14 residues. V trimming: 6 bases; J trimming: 5 bases; junction bases outside the gene matches: 8. For the CDR3, the DNA is TGTGCCAGCAGGAAAGCGGGAGGCTTCGACGAGCAGTACTTC. As protein: CASRKAGGFDEQYF.

This clonotype was counted only a few times. V usage is TRBV7-7 and J usage is TRBJ2-1; 13 nucleotides align to TRBD2. Trimming cost V 5 bases and J 7 bases; bases outside gene matches: 8. This CDR3 comprises 16 residues. Germline assignment: CDR1 SSHAT and CDR2 FNYEAQ (reference sequence). CDR3 nucleotides: TGTGCCAGCAGCCAGGGACTAGCGGGGCGGGAAAATGAGCAGTTCTTC. Its protein is CASSQGLAGRENEQFF.

This clonotype has only a few counts. The V call is TRBV6-5, the J call TRBJ1-4; a weak D match, TRBD1 (5 bases). Germline CDR1 is MNHEY and CDR2 is SVGAGI. The CDR3 spans 14 residues. Trimming removed 3 bases from V and 8 bases from J, with 13 bases in between. CDR3 sequence: CASSYRSGQEKLFF. The CDR3 DNA follows: TGTGCCAGCAGTTATAGGTCAGGGCAAGAAAAACTGTTTTTT.

This clonotype was counted a single time. V is TRBV2 and J is TRBJ2-1, with TRBD2 matching 16 bases. The length of the CDR3 is 19 residues. Germline V gives CDR1 SNHLY, CDR2 FYNNEI. CDR3 residues: CTFCSGTSGRARSYNEQFF. CDR3 in DNA: TGTACCTTCTGTTCAGGGACTAGCGGGAGGGCCAGGTCCTACAATGAGCAGTTCTTC.

This clonotype occurred a few times. The gene calls are TRBV12-3 or TRBV12-4 and TRBJ2-5; D is undetermined. The V and J ends lost 5 bases and 5 bases respectively, with 15 bases between them. The CDR3 length is 14 residues. CDR3 amino acids: CASSDNDAVETQYF. DNA for the CDR3: TGTGCCAGCAGTGACAATGACGCCGTTGAGACCCAGTACTTC.

This clonotype was seen a handful of times. The chain uses TRBV4-1 and TRBJ2-7, with 16 bases aligning to TRBD2. V lost 1 base to trimming and J lost 3 bases; unmatched junction nucleotides: 9. The CDR3 is made up of 19 amino acids. CDR1 is MGHRA and CDR2 is YSYEKL in the germline V gene. The CDR3 protein is CASSQAGTSGGAYDYEQYF. CDR3 DNA sequence: TGCGCCAGCAGCCAAGCCGGGACTAGCGGGGGGGCATACGACTACGAGCAGTACTTC.

J is TRBJ1-5 and V is TRBV6-1; perhaps TRBD1 as D (5 bases). Germline V gene sequence: CDR1 MNHNS, CDR2 SASEGT. CDR3 length: 14 residues. V dropped 4 bases and J dropped 2 bases, with 9 bases sitting between them. The CDR3 DNA reads as TGTGCCAGCAGTGCCAGGGACGGCAATCAGCCCCAGCATTTT. As protein: CASSARDGNQPQHF.

This clonotype has just a few counts. The chain couples TRBV20-1 to TRBJ2-3; 9 nucleotides match TRBD1. Germline CDR1 reads DFQATT; CDR2 reads SNEGSKA (reference sequence). The CDR3 is 16 residues long. V dropped 5 bases and J dropped 0; count of bases not matched to a gene: 9. CDR3: CSARGDREFSTDTQYF. CDR3 sequence (DNA): TGCAGTGCTCGTGGGGACAGGGAATTTAGCACAGATACGCAGTATTTT.

The V gene is TRBV12-3 or TRBV12-4, the J gene TRBJ2-2, with a tentative D call TRBD1 (5 bases). The CDR3 is 21 residues long. The germline V and J ends were trimmed by 2 bases and 3 bases, with 28 bases remaining between them. CDR3 coding DNA: TGTGCCAGCAGTTTAAGGTCCTACTTCAGAGTGGGGCACGACGACACCGGGGAGCTGTTTTTT. This translates into CASSLRSYFRVGHDDTGELFF.

The chain combines TRBV6-2 or TRBV6-3 with TRBJ2-7; D is perhaps TRBD1 (6 bases). This CDR3 contains 14 residues. Per the germline V gene, CDR1 is MNHEY and CDR2 is SVGEGT. V was pared by 5 bases and J by 1 base, with 12 bases between. CDR3 loop: CASSRTAASYEQYF. The DNA of the CDR3 is TGTGCCAGCAGTAGGACAGCCGCTTCCTACGAGCAGTACTTC.

This clonotype was detected a few times. The V call is TRBV27, the J call TRBJ2-1, with a tentative D call TRBD1 (6 bases). Germline V gene data show CDR1 as MNHEY and CDR2 as SMNVEV (reference sequence). The CDR3 runs to 14 residues. Trimming took 6 bases from V and 3 from J, leaving 12 bases between them. CDR3 sequence (DNA): TGTGCCAGCAGCCGGACGGGACACTACAATGAGCAGTTCTTC. Its protein product is CASSRTGHYNEQFF.

This clonotype occurred a few times. The chain carries TRBV15 and TRBJ2-7; 9 positions match TRBD1. Germline V gene sequence: CDR1 LNHNV, CDR2 YYDKDF (reference sequence). CDR3 length: 16 amino acids. After removal of 0 bases from V and 2 bases from J, the junction contained 5 bases not matched to a gene. The CDR3 DNA reads TGTGCCACCAGCAGAGATCCGGGACAGGGCACCTACGAGCAGTACTTC. It encodes CATSRDPGQGTYEQYF.

This clonotype was counted a few times. This chain joins TRBV6-1 and TRBJ2-1; D not certain. The CDR3 loop spans 13 amino acids. Germline CDR1 and CDR2: MNHNS and SASEGT. V lost 7 bases and J lost 0, with 7 bases in between. CDR3 protein: CASTAGSYNEQFF. In DNA, the CDR3 is TGTGCCAGCACGGCTGGCTCCTACAATGAGCAGTTCTTC.

The table lists this clonotype with many counts. V usage is TRBV11-2 and J usage is TRBJ2-7; D is unresolved. Looked up from germline, CDR1 is SGHAT and CDR2 is FQNNGV. The length of the CDR3 is 14 residues. V was cut by 5 bases and J by 2 bases, with 13 bases left in between. In nucleotides, the CDR3 is TGTGCCAGCAGCCACACCCCAGGTCCCTACGAGCAGTACTTC. It translates to CASSHTPGPYEQYF.

There are many counts of this clonotype. The V gene is TRBV3-1, the J gene TRBJ1-1, with a possible D match to TRBD1 (5 bases). Germline CDR1 LGHDT, CDR2 YNNKEL (reference sequence). The V end lost 1 base, the J end lost 3 bases, and 9 bases lay between the germline ends. This CDR3 contains 14 residues. The CDR3 DNA follows: TGTGCCAGCAGCCAAGGTTGGGGGGACACTGAAGCTTTCTTT. This encodes CASSQGWGDTEAFF. The whole variable domain, filled in from reference TRBV3-1 and TRBJ1-1, reads DTAVSQTPKYLVTQMGNDKSIKCEQNLGHDTMYWYKQDSKKFLKIMFSYNNKELIINETVPNRFSPKSPDKAHLNLHINSLELGDSAVYFCASSQGWGDTEAFFGQGTRLTVV.

Many counts were recorded for this clonotype. V usage is TRBV7-9 and J usage is TRBJ2-3, with 8 bases fitting TRBD2. This CDR3 is built from 16 residues. Germline V CDR1 and CDR2: SEHNR, FQNEAQ (reference sequence). With 5 bases clipped from V and 4 bases from J, the junction kept 11 bases outside the gene matches. The CDR3 DNA reads as TGTGCCAGCAGCGTCACTCACCCCGGGGGGGCAGATACGCAGTATTTT. Translation: CASSVTHPGGADTQYF.

This clonotype occurred a few times. V is TRBV10-3 and J is TRBJ2-1; 8 positions match TRBD2. The CDR3 covers 14 residues. The germline gives CDR1 ENHRY, CDR2 SYGVKD. V lost 10 bases and J lost 4; bases outside the gene matches: 9. The CDR3 nucleotides are TGTGCCAGTAAACAGGGACTAGATTACAATGAGCAGTTCTTC. As protein: CASKQGLDYNEQFF.

The chain is built from TRBV20-1 and TRBJ2-3; unclear D gene. This CDR3 is built from 16 residues. Germline V gene sequence: CDR1 DFQATT, CDR2 SNEGSKA (reference sequence). Trimming pared 0 bases from V and 0 bases from J, leaving 13 bases between. The CDR3 sequence is CSARDQAPASTDTQYF. CDR3 nucleotide sequence: TGCAGTGCTAGAGATCAAGCCCCGGCTAGCACAGATACGCAGTATTTT.

This chain connects TRBV5-1 to TRBJ2-7, with D possibly matching TRBD2 (6 bases). V lost 2 bases and J 3 bases, leaving 15 bases between the germline ends. The CDR3 length is 15 residues. CDR1 is SGHRS, CDR2 YFSETQ, per germline. CDR3 sequence reads: CASSFGLIQFYEQYF. CDR3 in DNA: TGCGCCAGCAGCTTCGGACTAATCCAGTTCTACGAGCAGTACTTC. Together with reference TRBV5-1 and TRBJ2-7, the CDR3 gives the full variable domain: KAGVTQTPRYLIKTRGQQVTLSCSPISGHRSVSWYQQTPGQGLQFLFEYFSETQRNKGNFPGRFSGRQFSNSRSEMNVSTLELGDSALYLCASSFGLIQFYEQYFGPGTRLTVT.

This clonotype was recorded many times. The junction shows a germline mismatch at one end, possibly a read error. This sequence joins TRBV12-3 or TRBV12-4 and TRBJ1-1, with D perhaps TRBD1 (5 bases). The CDR3 is 11 residues long. The CDR3 loop reads CASSSVGGKIF. Here the CDR3 DNA reads TGTGCCAGCAGCTCCGTTGGGGGTAAGATCTTT.

This clonotype has ten or more counts. The V gene is TRBV14, the J gene TRBJ1-1; 10 bases line up with TRBD1. The germline V gene has CDR1 SGHDN and CDR2 FVKESK. CDR3 length: 16 amino acids. V gave up 1 base and J gave up 11 bases; unmatched junction bases: 13. As DNA, the CDR3 is TGTGCCAGCAGCCAAGGCCGTTACGGGACAGGGGTGCGGGCTTTCTTT. It specifies CASSQGRYGTGVRAFF.

This clonotype showed up just a few times. V is TRBV12-3 or TRBV12-4 and J is TRBJ2-7; D gene uncertain. The CDR3 is 15 amino acids. V was shortened by 3 bases and J by 8 bases, with 20 bases between the two germline ends. This chain's CDR3 is CASSFVPAGITQQYF. CDR3 DNA sequence: TGTGCCAGCAGTTTCGTCCCAGCAGGAATAACCCAGCAGTACTTC.

This clonotype was seen more than once but under ten times. The chain links TRBV7-9 to TRBJ1-4; D uncertain. This CDR3 has 13 amino acids. Germline lookup yields CDR1 SEHNR and CDR2 FQNEAQ (reference sequence). V was shortened by 4 bases and J by 6 bases, with 9 bases between the two germline ends. The CDR3 spells CASSYGRDEKLFF. The CDR3 DNA reads TGTGCCAGCAGCTACGGACGGGATGAAAAACTGTTTTTT.